This TCR beta chain originates from a study of regulatory T cells in long-lasting Graves disease. Broader study findings: Persistent Graves' patients showed less TCR diversity than newly diagnosed ones. Persistent disease was characterized by preferential usage of TRBV28, TRBJ1-2 and TRBJ2-5.

The germline CDR1 and CDR2 sequences are SNHLY and FYNNEI. V shed 6 bases and J shed 2 bases, with 14 bases lying between them. The CDR3 extends over 15 amino acids. A note on this clonotype: Its antigen remains unidentified.

According to the study, TCR beta libraries were built with iRepertoire HTBI primers and CDR3-region Arm-PCR. MiXCR was run by TCRdb on the multiplex PCR reads, yielding one entry per CDR3 protein. Among 200,000 to 250,000 distinct CDR3 sequences, roughly 19% were seen once, and the ten largest hold approximately 12%. Time point given: newly diagnosed GD, antithyroid drugs for less than 3 months. From PBMCs, RNA was extracted and then used to make the TCR library. The sample was also reused in another study, on T cells in Graves' hyperthyroidism and ophthalmopathy. That work adds: No ophthalmopathy progression within 18 months constituted stable Graves' hyperthyroidism. The study used the HTBI primer set for a first-round RT-PCR of the TCR CDR3.

Material: peripheral blood mononuclear cells (PBMCs), obtained at new diagnosis, from a patient treated with antithyroid drugs. The V and J genes are TRBV2 and TRBJ1-3; D is ambiguous. The source of this sequence is a woman aged 25 to 39 with Graves disease. The CDR3 DNA reads TGTGCCAGCAGCGTGGACGGAACTCCTGGAAACACCATATATTTT. This codes for CASSVDGTPGNTIYF.